This T cell receptor (beta chain) was identified during a study of human T cells and chemical hapten exposure. Study background: Patch testing placed 0.01% DPC on the upper back, with readings at 6 days. The study enrolled mostly female patients with alopecia areata, totalis or universalis.

In TCRdb, the RACE reads were re-called with MiXCR into one record per CDR3 protein. Here the sample spans 330,000 or so distinct CDR3 sequences, about 6% being singletons. The germline V and J ends were trimmed by 2 bases and 2 bases, with 13 bases remaining between them. This CDR3 contains 16 residues. Germline assignment: CDR1 SGHTA and CDR2 FQGNSA. Time point meaning: patch test 2, 6 weeks after DPC sensitization. Treatment in this sample: therapeutic diphenylcyclopropenone sensitization with weekly scalp DPC. The rearrangement links TRBV7-2 to TRBJ1-3; D is unresolved. The sequence came from a woman aged 18-29 years with alopecia areata. Some clones in this sample may be carry-over from other donors' samples. The material sequenced was whole blood, taken in connection with sensitization to the hapten diphenylcyclopropenone (DPC). In DNA form, the CDR3 reads TGTGCCAGCAGCTTAACAGTGGGAGGAACTGGAAACACCATATATTTT. Translation: CASSLTVGGTGNTIYF.